This TCR beta chain was sequenced during a study of T-cell memory formation after mild COVID-19. Study context: TCR clusters were largely donor specific.

Study-level results: For contracting clones, CD4+ ones sat mainly in CM and EM, CD8+ in EMRA.

CDR3 length: 13 amino acids. Germline assignment: CDR1 SNHLY and CDR2 FYNNEI. V was shortened by 10 bases and J by 5 bases, with 18 bases between the two germline ends. Via MiXCR, TCRdb re-called the 5' RACE reads, giving one row per CDR3 protein. The sample gives more than 250,000 distinct CDR3 sequences, roughly 18% of which show up once; 23% is in the top ten. Concerning this clonotype itself: What it binds is unknown.

The V call is TRBV2, the J call TRBJ2-7; either TRBD1 or TRBD2 may fit D (5 bases each). The source is a man aged 18 to 29 who had mild COVID-19 (a few samples of this study predate the infection). Cell type and time point are not known. The sequenced material came from PBMCs or a T cell subset sorted from them (not recorded which). CDR3: CATSAGTSDEQYF. DNA for the CDR3: TGTGCCACCAGCGCCGGGACGTCCGACGAGCAGTACTTC.